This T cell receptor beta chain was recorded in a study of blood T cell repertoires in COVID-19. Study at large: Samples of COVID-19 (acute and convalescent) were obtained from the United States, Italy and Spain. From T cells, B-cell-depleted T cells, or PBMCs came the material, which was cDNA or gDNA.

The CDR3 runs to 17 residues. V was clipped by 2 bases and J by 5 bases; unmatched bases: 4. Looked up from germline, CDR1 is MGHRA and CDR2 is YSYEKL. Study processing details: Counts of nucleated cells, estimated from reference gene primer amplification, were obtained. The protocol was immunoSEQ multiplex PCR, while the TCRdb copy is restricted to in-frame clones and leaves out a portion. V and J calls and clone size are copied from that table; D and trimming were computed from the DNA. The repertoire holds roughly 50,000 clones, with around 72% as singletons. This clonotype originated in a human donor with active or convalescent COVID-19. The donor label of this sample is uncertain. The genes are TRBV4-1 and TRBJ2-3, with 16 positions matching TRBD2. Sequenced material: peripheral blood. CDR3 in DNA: TGCGCCAGCAGCCAACCTGGGACTAGCGGGAGGGGAGATACGCAGTATTTT. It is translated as CASSQPGTSGRGDTQYF.